This T cell receptor beta chain comes out of a study of T cell responses to AZD1222 COVID-19 vaccine. Study-level points and caveats: Unmutated variant regions are reportedly targeted by nearly half of spike-specific TCRs. Only a handful of AZD1222 recipients, about six in all, had baseline seropositivity. White British donors predominated, females outnumbered males, and clonal diversity was possibly underestimated. Increases in Spike-specific TCR breadth and depth were seen after two AZD1222 doses.

A remark on this clone: Its target is not known.

Assay used: immunoSEQ multiplex PCR; TCRdb lists only in-frame clones, some missing. The table has 90,000 to 120,000 clones, approximately 89% seen once; the top ten hold roughly 3%. The sequence came from an adult in good health. Source: peripheral blood, taken on day 0 of MenACWY control vaccination.

CDR3 residues: CASSSGENIQYF. In DNA, the CDR3 is TGTGCCAGCAGTTCAGGGGAAAACATTCAGTACTTC. This rearrangement joins TRBV28 to TRBJ2-4; weak D call: TRBD1 (6 bases). Deletions cut 4 bases from V and 5 bases from J, with 6 bases between. The CDR3 is 12 amino acids. CDR1 and CDR2 (germline): MDHEN, SYDVKM. Together with reference TRBV28 and TRBJ2-4, the CDR3 gives the full variable domain: DVKVTQSSRYLVKRTGEKVFLECVQDMDHENMFWYRQDPGLGLRLIYFSYDVKMKEKGDIPEGYSVSREKKERFSLILESASTNQTSMYLCASSSGENIQYFGAGTRLSVL.